Listed below are T cell receptor beta chains from one sample, sequenced in a study of regulatory T cells in long-lasting Graves disease. From the multiplex PCR reads, TCRdb called clonotypes with MiXCR, one entry per CDR3 protein. The table lists 400,000 to 450,000 distinct CDR3 sequences, about 17% of them singletons. This sample was also put to use in a study of T cells in Graves' hyperthyroidism and ophthalmopathy.

The starting material was peripheral blood mononuclear cells (PBMCs), obtained at new diagnosis, from a patient treated with antithyroid drugs. The source is a woman in her twenties or thirties with Graves disease. CDR3s include the opening cysteine and the closing phenylalanine or tryptophan. The order of the fields is J gene, V gene, clone size, CDR3 protein. Clone size is stated in some rows and not others, as once, few, many or a class when expanded.

TRBJ2-7 TRBV13 many CASSSHSYEQYF
TRBJ2-5 TRBV7-2 many CASSSSGRTQYF
TRBJ2-2 TRBV2 many CASSTGTGAGELFF
TRBJ2-3 TRBV28 many CASSLVERDTQYF
TRBJ2-3 TRBV28 many CASSWLTALTDTQYF
TRBJ2-7 TRBV7-9 many CASRSLAGDHEQYF
TRBJ1-2 TRBV2 many CASSDPASNYGYTF
TRBJ2-3 TRBV27 few CASRPANTDTQYF
TRBJ2-7 TRBV2 . CASSFRTSGESYEQYF
TRBJ2-7 TRBV6-1 . CAGNLNPPGQQLEQYF
TRBJ2-5 TRBV20-1 many CSARDRSAGQETQYF
TRBJ2-3 TRBV5-1 many CASSLSRGGTDTQYF
TRBJ2-4 TRBV28 many CASGEREPRLQYF
TRBJ2-7 TRBV6-1 . CASRIYRDYSYEQYF
TRBJ2-1 TRBV9 . CASSVVLRWGYNEQFF
TRBJ2-1 TRBV29-1 . CSVKREDYNEQFF
TRBJ1-2 TRBV30 many CAWSEDREVYGYTF
TRBJ1-6 TRBV27 many CASSLGVGNSPLHF
TRBJ2-7 TRBV14 many CASSQVPRPELSSYEQYF
TRBJ2-7 TRBV28 . CASSGGTADVNEQYF
TRBJ2-3 TRBV28 many CASSSGDSTDTQYF